The rows below give T cell receptor beta chains drawn from one sample of a study of blood T cell repertoires in COVID-19. Sequencing used immunoSEQ multiplex PCR; TCRdb keeps in-frame clones, though not all of them. The sample contains around 260,000 clones, approximately 85% of which appear only once. Sequences were obtained from PBMCs or T cells enriched from blood (not recorded which). The receptors here all came from a woman in her thirties who had recovered from COVID-19. CDR3s include the opening cysteine and the closing phenylalanine or tryptophan. The D gene is left open where the match is weak. For some rows the clone size is stated as once, few or many, or as a class when expanded; others skip it.

D | J | size | V | DNA | CDR3
- | TRBJ2-2 | - | TRBV28 | TGTGCCAGCAGTTTATGGGCAGGGGCCACCGGGGAGCTGTTTTTT | CASSLWAGATGELFF
TRBD1 | TRBJ2-6 | few | TRBV19 | TGTGCCAGTAGTATTTGGGGACAGGGGGCCAACGTCCTGACTTTC | CASSIWGQGANVLTF
TRBD1 | TRBJ2-1 | - | TRBV7-6 | TGTGCCAGCAGTTCCAGGGGGCCTAACAATGAGCAGTTCTTC | CASSSRGPNNEQFF
- | TRBJ2-3 | - | TRBV2 | TGTGCCACCCGGGACACAACAGATACGCAGTATTTT | CATRDTTDTQYF
TRBD1 | TRBJ1-2 | - | TRBV9 | TGTGCCAGCAGCAACCGGGACAGTCCCTACTATGGCTACACCTTC | CASSNRDSPYYGYTF
TRBD1 | TRBJ1-1 | - | TRBV2 | TGTGCCAGCAGTGACAGGGGGGATATGCCGACGACTGAAGCTTTCTTT | CASSDRGDMPTTEAFF
- | TRBJ1-2 | once | TRBV3-1/TRBV3-2 | TGTGCCAGCAGCCAATATAGGTCAAAGGACAGTCCCTATGGCTACACCTTC | CASSQYRSKDSPYGYTF
TRBD1 | TRBJ1-6 | once | TRBV28 | TGTGCCAGCAGACCGACAGGGGACTATAATTCACCCCTCCACTTT | CASRPTGDYNSPLHF
- | TRBJ1-2 | - | TRBV24-1 | TGTGCCACCAGTGATCCAACCTTAAACTCGAATGCTAACTATGGCTACACCTTC | CATSDPTLNSNANYGYTF
- | TRBJ2-7 | - | TRBV5-8 | TGTGCCAGCAGCTTTGGGGCATTCCCCTACGAGCAGTACTTC | CASSFGAFPYEQYF
TRBD2 | TRBJ2-3 | - | TRBV28 | TGTGCCAGCAGCATCAGCGGGAGATTAGCAGATACGCAGTATTTT | CASSISGRLADTQYF
- | TRBJ2-1 | - | TRBV11-2 | TGTGCCAGCAGCCCCCTTAGGGGGGGCTCCTACAATGAGCAGTTCTTC | CASSPLRGGSYNEQFF
- | TRBJ2-5 | - | TRBV28 | TGTGCCAGCTCGCAGGGCCGCGGAAAGACCCAGTACTTC | CASSQGRGKTQYF
TRBD1 | TRBJ1-3 | - | TRBV4-1 | TGCGCCAGCAGCGGAGGGGGCGTAGGAAACACCATATATTTT | CASSGGGVGNTIYF
- | TRBJ1-1 | - | TRBV5-1 | TGCGCCAGCAGCCCGGACAGTACTCCAGGGCAAGCTTTCTTT | CASSPDSTPGQAFF
- | TRBJ2-1 | - | TRBV2 | TGTGCCAGCAGTGAGAGGAGATCGGCAAATGAGCAGTTCTTC | CASSERRSANEQFF
TRBD1 | TRBJ2-7 | - | TRBV11-2 | TGTGCCAGCAGCTTAGATGGGGGACAGAGGCGCTACGAGCAGTACTTC | CASSLDGGQRRYEQYF
TRBD2 | TRBJ2-7 | - | TRBV23-1 | TGCGCCAGCAGTCAATCCTACCCCGGACAGGGAGGGCGGACTAGCGGGCCGAAGGACGAGCAGTACTTC | CASSQSYPGQGGRTSGPKDEQYF
TRBD1 | TRBJ1-1 | - | TRBV19 | TGTGCCAGTCACAGGGGGCAGGGGTCTCGGAACACTGAAGCTTTCTTT | CASHRGQGSRNTEAFF
- | TRBJ2-6 | few | TRBV10-3 | TGTGCCATCGGACATGTACGGGCTGGGGCCAACGTCCTGACTTTC | CAIGHVRAGANVLTF
TRBD1 | TRBJ1-4 | - | TRBV5-1 | TGCGCCAGCAGCGAAAGGACAGGGGGCAAGGAAAAACTGTTTTTT | CASSERTGGKEKLFF
TRBD2 | TRBJ2-7 | - | TRBV7-9 | TGTGCCAGCAGCAGGTACCCTAGCGGGGGGACCTCCTACGAGCAGTACTTC | CASSRYPSGGTSYEQYF
- | TRBJ1-3 | - | TRBV7-9 | TGTGCCAGCAGCCCCGGGGGGGCCTCTGGAAACACCATATATTTT | CASSPGGASGNTIYF
TRBD1 | TRBJ1-5 | - | TRBV28 | TGTGCCAGCAGCCAAACGGATTATCTCGACAGGGGTGAATTTGATCAGCCCCAGCATTTT | CASSQTDYLDRGEFDQPQHF
- | TRBJ1-6 | - | TRBV4-1 | TGCGCCAGCAGCCAAGATAGTATGCGCGGATCACCCCTCCACTTT | CASSQDSMRGSPLHF
- | TRBJ2-1 | - | TRBV28 | TGTGCCAGCACCAAGGGCGGGCCTTTGGGGAATGAGCAGTTCTTC | CASTKGGPLGNEQFF
- | TRBJ1-2 | - | TRBV27 | TGTGCCAGCAGTAAACAGGGAGTCAATAACTATGGCTACACCTTC | CASSKQGVNNYGYTF
- | TRBJ2-3 | once | TRBV27 | TGTGCCAGCAAACCTACAGGGACCCCAACGCAGTATTTT | CASKPTGTPTQYF
- | TRBJ1-1 | once | TRBV10-3 | TGTGCCATTTGGGACAACATGAACACTGAAGCTTTCTTT | CAIWDNMNTEAFF
TRBD1 | TRBJ2-1 | - | TRBV29-1 | TGCAGCGTTGAAGACAGCGGACAGGGTGAGCCATACAATGAGCAGTTCTTC | CSVEDSGQGEPYNEQFF
- | TRBJ1-5 | - | TRBV28 | TGTGCCAGCAGCACCACAGGGTACAATCACAATCAGCCCCAGCATTTT | CASSTTGYNHNQPQHF